The rows below give T cell receptor beta chains drawn from one sample of a study of Graves' ophthalmopathy and Graves' hyperthyroidism. TCRdb reprocessed the multiplex PCR reads via MiXCR and lists one record per CDR3 protein. The data show just over 600,000 distinct CDR3 sequences, 22% seen once. Specimen: peripheral blood. The receptors come from a woman between 18 and 29 years old with stable Graves' hyperthyroidism. Some clones in this sample may be carry-over from other donors' samples. CDR3s include the opening cysteine and the closing phenylalanine or tryptophan. Each record gives: D gene, J gene, clone size, V gene, CDR3 DNA, CDR3 protein. A D gene is named only where the DNA matches it firmly. The size entry is marked missing in some rows and otherwise reads once, few, many or a size class.

d_call: NA
j_call: TRBJ2-2
clone_size: NA
v_call: TRBV18
cdr3_nt: TGTGCCAGCTCAGAGGAGTACACCGGGGAGCTGTTTTTT
cdr3_aa: CASSEEYTGELFF

d_call: NA
j_call: TRBJ1-5
clone_size: many
v_call: TRBV28
cdr3_nt: TGTGCCAGCAGTCCGCTCAATCAGCCCCAGCATTTT
cdr3_aa: CASSPLNQPQHF

d_call: NA
j_call: TRBJ2-1
clone_size: many
v_call: TRBV2
cdr3_nt: TGTGCCAGCGAAGGAAGGGGGCGGGGGTTTGGCCATGAGCAGTTCTTC
cdr3_aa: CASEGRGRGFGHEQFF

d_call: TRBD1
j_call: TRBJ1-1
clone_size: many
v_call: TRBV2
cdr3_nt: TGTGCCAGCAGTGAGGCCATTCCAGGGGGAACTGAAGCTTTCTTT
cdr3_aa: CASSEAIPGGTEAFF

d_call: NA
j_call: TRBJ1-6
clone_size: few
v_call: TRBV3-1
cdr3_nt: TGTGCCAGCAGCCAATTCGGTTATAATTCACCCCTCCACTTT
cdr3_aa: CASSQFGYNSPLHF

d_call: NA
j_call: TRBJ2-7
clone_size: many
v_call: TRBV28
cdr3_nt: TGTGCCAGCAGTCACCTCCCCAGGATAGGGGACAACGAGCAGTACTTC
cdr3_aa: CASSHLPRIGDNEQYF

d_call: NA
j_call: TRBJ1-2
clone_size: many
v_call: TRBV9
cdr3_nt: TGTGCCAGCAGCGTAGAAGAACAGGGCTATGGCTACACCTTC
cdr3_aa: CASSVEEQGYGYTF

d_call: TRBD1
j_call: TRBJ1-2
clone_size: many
v_call: TRBV20-1
cdr3_nt: TGCAGTGCTCGCCCCCCGGGACAGGGAATCTACGGTGGCTACACCTTC
cdr3_aa: CSARPPGQGIYGGYTF

d_call: NA
j_call: TRBJ2-7
clone_size: many
v_call: TRBV20-1
cdr3_nt: TGCAGTGCTAGCAAGACCTCACTTAGCCGTGGCTCCTACGAGCAGTACTTC
cdr3_aa: CSASKTSLSRGSYEQYF

d_call: NA
j_call: TRBJ2-5
clone_size: many
v_call: TRBV7-2
cdr3_nt: TGTGCCAGCAGCTTAGCGCCAAATGAGGAGACCCAGTACTTC
cdr3_aa: CASSLAPNEETQYF

d_call: NA
j_call: TRBJ1-5
clone_size: NA
v_call: TRBV6-1
cdr3_nt: TGTGCCAGCAGTGAGGGGCTGGGGGGGGGTAGTCAGCCCCAGCATTTT
cdr3_aa: CASSEGLGGGSQPQHF

d_call: NA
j_call: TRBJ1-2
clone_size: NA
v_call: TRBV6-5
cdr3_nt: TGTGCCACCAGTTACCGCAACTATGGCTACACCTTC
cdr3_aa: CATSYRNYGYTF

d_call: NA
j_call: TRBJ1-1
clone_size: many
v_call: TRBV10-3
cdr3_nt: TGTGCCATTTCCGGCAGGTCCCGCACTGAAGCTTTCTTT
cdr3_aa: CAISGRSRTEAFF

d_call: TRBD2
j_call: TRBJ2-2
clone_size: many
v_call: TRBV5-1
cdr3_nt: TGCGCCAGCAGCTGGGGACTAGCGGGTACCGGGGAGCTGTTTTTT
cdr3_aa: CASSWGLAGTGELFF

d_call: TRBD1
j_call: TRBJ2-4
clone_size: many
v_call: TRBV12-3/TRBV12-4
cdr3_nt: TGTGCCAGCAGCCTCTTCGGACAGGGTCAGGGCAAAAACATTCAGTACTTC
cdr3_aa: CASSLFGQGQGKNIQYF

d_call: NA
j_call: TRBJ1-5
clone_size: many
v_call: TRBV28
cdr3_nt: TGTGCCAGCAGTTTATACTACGGACTCCGGCCCCAGCATTTT
cdr3_aa: CASSLYYGLRPQHF

d_call: NA
j_call: TRBJ1-1
clone_size: many
v_call: TRBV10-3
cdr3_nt: TGTGCCACCGCCGCCCCAGGGATCATGAACACTGAAGCTTTCTTT
cdr3_aa: CATAAPGIMNTEAFF

d_call: NA
j_call: TRBJ2-7
clone_size: many
v_call: TRBV19
cdr3_nt: TGTGCCAGTAGTATAACAGTGAGCTACGAGCAGTACTTC
cdr3_aa: CASSITVSYEQYF

d_call: TRBD1
j_call: TRBJ1-1
clone_size: many
v_call: TRBV6-4
cdr3_nt: TGTGCCAGCAGGGACCCCGATTTAAGGACAGGGACGAACACTGAAGCTTTCTTT
cdr3_aa: CASRDPDLRTGTNTEAFF

d_call: NA
j_call: TRBJ1-5
clone_size: once
v_call: TRBV24-1
cdr3_nt: TGTGCCACCAGTGAGGAGAGCAATCAGCCCCAGCATTTT
cdr3_aa: CATSEESNQPQHF

d_call: NA
j_call: TRBJ1-2
clone_size: many
v_call: TRBV12-3/TRBV12-4
cdr3_nt: TGTGCCAGCGTCGGGGGATTGGGCGGCTACACCTTC
cdr3_aa: CASVGGLGGYTF

d_call: TRBD1
j_call: TRBJ1-1
clone_size: NA
v_call: TRBV12-3/TRBV12-4
cdr3_nt: TGTGCCAGCAGTGCAGGGGACAGGGGGCAATCTGAAGCTTTCTTT
cdr3_aa: CASSAGDRGQSEAFF

d_call: TRBD1
j_call: TRBJ1-2
clone_size: few
v_call: TRBV28
cdr3_nt: TGTGCCAGCAGGGTACAGGGGTCGAACTATGGCTACACCTTC
cdr3_aa: CASRVQGSNYGYTF

d_call: TRBD2
j_call: TRBJ2-5
clone_size: NA
v_call: TRBV6-5
cdr3_nt: TGTGCCAGCAGTTACACTAGCGGGGGGGCAGAGACCCAGTACTTC
cdr3_aa: CASSYTSGGAETQYF

d_call: NA
j_call: TRBJ2-5
clone_size: many
v_call: TRBV7-3
cdr3_nt: TGTGCCAGCAGCCCGTCAGGATCGGGGGCCGACACCCAGTACTTC
cdr3_aa: CASSPSGSGADTQYF

d_call: NA
j_call: TRBJ1-5
clone_size: few
v_call: TRBV28
cdr3_nt: TGTGCCAGCAGTTTATTGGACAAGGCGATGCAGCATTTT
cdr3_aa: CASSLLDKAMQHF

d_call: NA
j_call: TRBJ2-7
clone_size: many
v_call: TRBV9
cdr3_nt: TGTGCCAGCAGCGTAGGTCCGACCCCCACCGAGCAGTACTTC
cdr3_aa: CASSVGPTPTEQYF

d_call: NA
j_call: TRBJ2-5
clone_size: many
v_call: TRBV2
cdr3_nt: TGTGCCAGCGGCCGGATCTACCAAGAGACCCAGTACTTC
cdr3_aa: CASGRIYQETQYF

d_call: NA
j_call: TRBJ2-7
clone_size: many
v_call: TRBV5-1
cdr3_nt: TGCGCCAGCAGCTTAAGGGACGGAGGACCCTACGAGCAGTACTTC
cdr3_aa: CASSLRDGGPYEQYF

d_call: NA
j_call: TRBJ1-1
clone_size: many
v_call: TRBV12-3/TRBV12-4
cdr3_nt: TGTGCCAGCACCAGAACCACTGAAGCTTTCTTT
cdr3_aa: CASTRTTEAFF

d_call: TRBD1
j_call: TRBJ2-7
clone_size: many
v_call: TRBV5-1
cdr3_nt: TGCGCCAGCAGCTTACCGACAGGGGGCCACGAGCAGTACTTC
cdr3_aa: CASSLPTGGHEQYF

d_call: TRBD1
j_call: TRBJ1-3
clone_size: many
v_call: TRBV10-3
cdr3_nt: TGTGCCATCACCAGGGACAGCTCCACACTCGTATCTGGAAACACCATATATTTT
cdr3_aa: CAITRDSSTLVSGNTIYF

d_call: TRBD1
j_call: TRBJ1-1
clone_size: NA
v_call: TRBV18
cdr3_nt: TGTGCCAGCTCACCGACACTGGACAGGGGGCTCACTGAAGCTTTCTTT
cdr3_aa: CASSPTLDRGLTEAFF

d_call: NA
j_call: TRBJ2-4
clone_size: many
v_call: TRBV6-1
cdr3_nt: TGTGCCAGCAGAGGGATTATCAAAAACATTAAGTACTTC
cdr3_aa: CASRGIIKNIKYF

d_call: NA
j_call: TRBJ1-2
clone_size: once
v_call: TRBV9
cdr3_nt: TGTGCCAGCAGCGGCCTATCGTCTAAGTTCTATGGCTACACCTTC
cdr3_aa: CASSGLSSKFYGYTF

d_call: NA
j_call: TRBJ1-1
clone_size: many
v_call: TRBV27
cdr3_nt: TGTGCCAGCAGGCCCGACGTGGGGACTGAAGCTTTCTTT
cdr3_aa: CASRPDVGTEAFF